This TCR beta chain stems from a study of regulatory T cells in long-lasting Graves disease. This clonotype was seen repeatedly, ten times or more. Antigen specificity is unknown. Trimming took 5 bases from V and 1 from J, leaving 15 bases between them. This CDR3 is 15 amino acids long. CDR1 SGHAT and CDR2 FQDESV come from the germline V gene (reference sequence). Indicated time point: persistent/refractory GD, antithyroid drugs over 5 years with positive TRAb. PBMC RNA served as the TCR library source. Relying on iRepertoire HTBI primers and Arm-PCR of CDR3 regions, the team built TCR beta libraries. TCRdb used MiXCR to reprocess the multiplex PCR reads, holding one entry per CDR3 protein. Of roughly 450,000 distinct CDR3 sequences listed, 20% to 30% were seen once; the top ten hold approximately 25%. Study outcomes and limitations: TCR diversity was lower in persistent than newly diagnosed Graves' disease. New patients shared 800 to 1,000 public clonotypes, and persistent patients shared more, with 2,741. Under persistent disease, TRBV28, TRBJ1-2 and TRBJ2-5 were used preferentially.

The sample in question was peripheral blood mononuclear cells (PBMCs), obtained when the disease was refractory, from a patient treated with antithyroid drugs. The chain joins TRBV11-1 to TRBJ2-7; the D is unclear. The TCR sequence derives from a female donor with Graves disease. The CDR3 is CASSLGPSGSYEQYF. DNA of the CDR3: TGTGCCAGCAGCCTCGGCCCTTCCGGGTCCTACGAGCAGTACTTC.